Detailed here is one TCR beta chain. Its antigen remains unknown. This sample is drawn from a study of CD8 T cell repertoires and HIV-1 epitope variants. Whole-study findings and limits: Nef KF9 drew four or five clonotypes and HW9 one, without TAALDMSHF responses.

Using immunoSEQ multiplex PCR, the repertoire was profiled, and TCRdb retains in-frame clones only, with some absent. The sample shows fewer than 6,500 clones, more than 60% of them seen only once. This receptor was identified in a male donor with HIV. Sequencing input: cultured CD8+ T cells derived from PBMCs.

The CDR3 sequence: CASSLEERGTQETQYF. DNA for the CDR3: TGTGCCAGCAGCTTAGAAGAGCGGGGTACTCAAGAGACCCAGTACTTC. The rearrangement joins TRBV7-8 to TRBJ2-5, with 7 bases that match TRBD2. V lost 1 base and J lost 2; bases outside the gene matches: 7. This CDR3 comprises 16 residues. CDR1 and CDR2 from the germline V gene are SGHVS and FQNEAQ.